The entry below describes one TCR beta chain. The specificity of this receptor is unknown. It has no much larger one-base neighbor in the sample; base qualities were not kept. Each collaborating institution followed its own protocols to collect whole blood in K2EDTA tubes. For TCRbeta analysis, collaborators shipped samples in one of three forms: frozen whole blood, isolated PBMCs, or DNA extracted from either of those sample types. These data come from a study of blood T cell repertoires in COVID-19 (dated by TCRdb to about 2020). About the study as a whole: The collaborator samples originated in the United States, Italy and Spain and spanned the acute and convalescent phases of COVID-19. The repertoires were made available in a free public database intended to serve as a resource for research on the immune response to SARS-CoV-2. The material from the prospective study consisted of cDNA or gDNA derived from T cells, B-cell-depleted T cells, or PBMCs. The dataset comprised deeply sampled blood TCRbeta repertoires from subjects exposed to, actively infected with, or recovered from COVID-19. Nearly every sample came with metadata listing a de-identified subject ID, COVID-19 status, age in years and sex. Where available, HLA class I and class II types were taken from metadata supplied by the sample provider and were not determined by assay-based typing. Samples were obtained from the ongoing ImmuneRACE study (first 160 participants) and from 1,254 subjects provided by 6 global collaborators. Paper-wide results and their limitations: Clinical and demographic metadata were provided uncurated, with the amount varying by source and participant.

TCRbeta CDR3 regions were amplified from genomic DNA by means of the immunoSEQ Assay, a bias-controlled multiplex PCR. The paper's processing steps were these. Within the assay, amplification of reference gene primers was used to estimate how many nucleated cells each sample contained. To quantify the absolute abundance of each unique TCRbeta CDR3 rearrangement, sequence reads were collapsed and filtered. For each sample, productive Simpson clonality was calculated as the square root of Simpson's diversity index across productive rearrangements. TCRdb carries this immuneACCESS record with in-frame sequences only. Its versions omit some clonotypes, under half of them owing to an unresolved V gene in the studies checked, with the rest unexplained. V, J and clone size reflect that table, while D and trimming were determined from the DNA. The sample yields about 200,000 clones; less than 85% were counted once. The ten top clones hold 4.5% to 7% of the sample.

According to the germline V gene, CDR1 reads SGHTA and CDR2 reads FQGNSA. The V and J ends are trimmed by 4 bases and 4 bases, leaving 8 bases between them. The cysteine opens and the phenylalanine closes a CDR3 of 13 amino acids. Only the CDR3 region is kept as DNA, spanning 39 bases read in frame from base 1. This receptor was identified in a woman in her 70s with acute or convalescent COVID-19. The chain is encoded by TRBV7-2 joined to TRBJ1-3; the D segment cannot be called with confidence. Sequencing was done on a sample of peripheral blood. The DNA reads TGTGCCAGCAGCTCAGGACTGGGAAACACCATATATTTT. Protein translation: CASSSGLGNTIYF. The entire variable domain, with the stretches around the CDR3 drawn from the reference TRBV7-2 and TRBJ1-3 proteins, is GAGVSQSPSNKVTEKGKDVELRCDPISGHTALYWYRQSLGQGLEFLIYFQGNSAPDKSGLPSDRFSAERTGGSVSTLTIQRTQQEDSAVYLCASSSGLGNTIYFGEGSWLTVV.